The clone carrying this T cell receptor (beta chain) has more than one count but fewer than ten. CDR1 is SNHLY, CDR2 FYNNEI, per germline. This CDR3 comprises 15 residues. Trimming cost V 7 bases and J 1 base, with 16 bases left between them. This entry comes from a study of blood T cell repertoires in COVID-19. Libraries were prepared by immunoSEQ multiplex PCR; TCRdb keeps only in-frame clonotypes and omits some of them. The sample holds 200,000 to 300,000 clones, around 87% seen once. The sequencing input was peripheral blood. This TCR came from a woman aged 55-75 years with COVID-19, enrolled during active disease. This chain uses TRBV2 with TRBJ2-5; weak D call: TRBD1 (5 bases). CDR3 in amino acids: CASNTNGAVQETQYF. Here the CDR3 DNA reads TGTGCCAGCAATACCAATGGGGCGGTCCAAGAGACCCAGTACTTC.